This passage covers 31 T cell receptor beta chains from one sample sequenced in a study of T cell responses to AZD1222 COVID-19 vaccine. TCRdb's copy holds only in-frame clones and misses some; the assay was immunoSEQ multiplex PCR. The sample consists of 200,000 or so clones, approximately 86% of them appearing once. The sequences come from peripheral blood, collected on day 0 of AZD1222 vaccination. The origin of the receptors is an adult in good health.

V usage is TRBV19 and J usage is TRBJ2-5, with TRBD1 matching over 8 bases. V was pared by 5 bases and J by 5 bases, with 10 bases of the junction left unmatched. There are 15 residues in the CDR3. The V gene's germline CDR1 is LNHDA and CDR2 SQIVND (reference sequence). The CDR3 protein is CASSAQGDQLETQYF. DNA for the CDR3: TGTGCCAGTAGTGCACAGGGGGATCAGTTGGAGACCCAGTACTTC.

This chain links TRBV9 with TRBJ2-2; tentatively, D is TRBD1 or TRBD2 (5 bases each). Germline CDR1 SGDLS, CDR2 YYNGEE. Trimming cost V 4 bases and J 0 bases, with 13 bases left between them. The CDR3 contains 16 residues. CDR3 DNA sequence: TGTGCCAGCAGCTTCTTAGGGACGGCGAACACCGGGGAGCTGTTTTTT. Translation gives CASSFLGTANTGELFF.

The chain is built from TRBV30 and TRBJ2-7, with D unclear. V dropped 2 bases and J dropped 6 bases, with 8 bases sitting between them. CDR1 GTSNPN and CDR2 SVGIG come from the germline V gene (reference sequence). The CDR3 is 11 residues long. In nucleotides, the CDR3 is TGTGCCTGGAGTCCCGCCGTCGAGCAGTACTTC. It is translated as CAWSPAVEQYF.

This clone has a handful of counts. The V gene is TRBV4-2, the J gene TRBJ2-7, with D possibly TRBD1 on 5 matching bases. Trimming took 0 bases from V and 5 from J, leaving 8 bases between them. The CDR3 sequence is 13 residues long. CDR1 is LGHNA, CDR2 YNFKEQ, per germline. CDR3 sequence reads: CASSQDLGDEQYF. CDR3 in DNA: TGTGCCAGCAGCCAAGATTTAGGGGACGAGCAGTACTTC.

This rearrangement joins TRBV5-6 to TRBJ1-2, with D hard to call. The CDR3 contains 11 residues. Between the trimmed V and J ends, which lost 3 bases and 5 bases, there was a span of 5 bases. Germline lookup yields CDR1 SGHDT and CDR2 YYEEEE. CDR3 protein: CASSSGYGYTF. CDR3 sequence (DNA): TGTGCCAGCAGCTCGGGATATGGCTACACCTTC.

The count of this clone is one. The CDR3 DNA reads TGTGCCAGCAGCTTAGCCAGAGGACTAGCGGCCTACAATGAGCAGTTCTTC. Translating gives CASSLARGLAAYNEQFF. This chain connects TRBV11-2 to TRBJ2-1; 10 positions match TRBD2. The germline gives CDR1 SGHAT, CDR2 FQNNGV. The J segment lost 2 bases and the V segment lost 1 base, leaving 5 bases of the junction unmatched. The CDR3 length is 17 residues. The entire variable domain, with the rest obtained from reference TRBV11-2 and TRBJ2-1, is as follows: EAGVAQSPRYKIIEKRQSVAFWCNPISGHATLYWYQQILGQGPKLLIQFQNNGVVDDSQLPKDRFSAERLKGVDSTLKIQPAKLEDSAVYLCASSLARGLAAYNEQFFGPGTRLTVL.

The rearrangement joins TRBV5-8 to TRBJ1-2; D unclear. V was cut by 0 bases and J by 8 bases, with 20 bases left in between. The CDR3 extends over 16 amino acids. The germline V gene encodes CDR1 SGHTS and CDR2 YDEGEE. As DNA, the CDR3 is TGTGCCAGCAGCTTGGCGCTCGACGGAATAGGGAGAGGCTACACCTTC. Its translation is CASSLALDGIGRGYTF.

This chain uses TRBV5-8 with TRBJ1-1, with 10 nucleotides matching TRBD1. CDR3 size: 14 residues. CDR1 is SGHTS and CDR2 is YDEGEE in the germline V gene. V trimming: 3 bases; J trimming: 4 bases; junction bases outside the gene matches: 3. The CDR3 DNA follows: TGTGCCAGCAGCTGGGGACAGGGGTTCACTGAAGCTTTCTTT. Its protein product is CASSWGQGFTEAFF.

This chain connects TRBV7-2 to TRBJ2-5; D is tentatively TRBD1 or TRBD2 (5 bases each). This CDR3 has 18 residues. V dropped 1 base and J dropped 2 bases, with 20 bases sitting between them. Germline assignment: CDR1 SGHTA and CDR2 FQGNSA. This CDR3 is CASSLEGPPGRTQETQYF. The CDR3 DNA reads TGTGCCAGCAGCTTAGAGGGGCCCCCGGGGCGGACTCAAGAGACCCAGTACTTC.

This rearrangement joins TRBV9 to TRBJ2-7; 9 bases align to TRBD2. This CDR3 comprises 14 residues. Unmatched junction bases numbered 4, after V lost 4 bases and J lost 2 bases. Germline V gives CDR1 SGDLS, CDR2 YYNGEE. This chain's CDR3 is CASSLTSGPYEQYF. The CDR3 region has the DNA TGTGCCAGCAGCCTCACTAGCGGGCCCTACGAGCAGTACTTC.

The chain is built from TRBV2 and TRBJ1-1, with D perhaps TRBD1 (6 bases). With 5 bases removed from V and 0 bases from J, the gap between germline ends came to 13 bases. Germline V lookup: CDR1 SNHLY, CDR2 FYNNEI. The CDR3 has 15 amino acids. The CDR3 bases are TGTGCCAGCAGTCAGGACAGCGTCATGAACACTGAAGCTTTCTTT. It is translated as CASSQDSVMNTEAFF.

This clone came up a few times. The V gene is TRBV6-8, the J gene TRBJ1-6, with 8 bases identical to TRBD1. The CDR3 contains 13 residues. Germline V lookup: CDR1 MNHGY, CDR2 SAAAGT. V lost 7 bases and J lost 5; bases outside the gene matches: 1. The CDR3 DNA reads TGTGCCAGCAACAGGGGGGATAATTCACCCCTCCACTTT. Translation gives CASNRGDNSPLHF.

The V and J genes are TRBV28 and TRBJ1-2; D may be TRBD1 (5 bases). The CDR3 covers 15 residues. The ends were cut back, 2 bases at V and 2 bases at J, with 12 bases in the middle. Germline loops: CDR1 MDHEN, CDR2 SYDVKM. The CDR3 here is CASSLLNRDNYGYTF. In DNA, the CDR3 is TGTGCCAGCAGTTTACTAAACCGGGACAACTATGGCTACACCTTC.

The chain couples TRBV5-1 to TRBJ1-2, with unresolved D. CDR3 size: 15 residues. In germline, CDR1 is SGHRS, CDR2 YFSETQ. V lost 0 bases and J 8 bases, leaving 17 bases between the germline ends. In nucleotides, the CDR3 is TGCGCCAGCAGCTTGGCCGCGCCGGATTATCAGGGCTACACCTTC. It specifies CASSLAAPDYQGYTF.

The rearrangement uses TRBV6-5 and TRBJ1-4; a weak D match, TRBD1 (5 bases). The V end lost 8 bases, the J end lost 5 bases, and 18 bases lay between the germline ends. CDR3 size: 15 residues. From germline, CDR1 is MNHEY and CDR2 SVGAGI. The CDR3 nucleotides are TGTGCCAGCGCGAAGGGACGGACCCCGAATGAAAAACTGTTTTTT. It codes for CASAKGRTPNEKLFF.

The rearrangement joins TRBV9 to TRBJ2-7; possibly TRBD1 for D (6 bases). The CDR3 has 14 residues. Germline values: CDR1 SGDLS, CDR2 YYNGEE. The V gene lost 1 base and the J gene lost 6 bases, with 14 bases spanning the gap. The DNA for the CDR3 is TGTGCCAGCAGCGTACAAACAGGGTTTAGCGAGCAGTACTTC. The encoded protein is CASSVQTGFSEQYF.

The chain recombines TRBV3-1 (or the pseudogene TRBV3-2) with TRBJ2-7; D is undetermined. CDR1 and CDR2 (germline): LGHDT, YNNKEL (reference sequence). V shed 4 bases and J shed 2 bases, with 18 bases lying between them. The CDR3 contains 16 residues. The CDR3 loop is CASSPTSGRGTYEQYF. CDR3 coding DNA: TGTGCCAGCAGCCCTACTTCGGGTCGCGGAACCTACGAGCAGTACTTC.

The V call is TRBV15, the J call TRBJ1-1; D not certain. Trimming left V 5 bases short and J 3 bases short, with 13 bases between. CDR1 and CDR2 (germline): LNHNV, YYDKDF (reference sequence). The CDR3 contains 14 residues. In DNA, the CDR3 is TGTGCCACCAGCGGGGATTGGGGAGACACTGAAGCTTTCTTT. This translates into CATSGDWGDTEAFF.

The chain is built from TRBV5-6 and TRBJ1-2; D might be TRBD1 (6 bases). CDR1 and CDR2 (germline): SGHDT, YYEEEE. CDR3 length: 13 residues. Deletions cut 5 bases from V and 2 bases from J, with 10 bases between. The DNA of the CDR3 is TGTGCCAGCAGTGGACAGCCGAACTATGGCTACACCTTC. This translates into CASSGQPNYGYTF.

The chain carries TRBV6-5 and TRBJ2-7, with 9 bases that match TRBD1. The CDR3 consists of 15 residues. Germline CDR1 MNHEY, CDR2 SVGAGI. J gave up 1 base and V 6 bases, and 7 bases lay outside the gene matches. CDR3 sequence: CASRRTGVGSYEQYF. The CDR3 DNA is TGTGCCAGCAGGCGGACAGGGGTGGGGTCCTACGAGCAGTACTTC.

J is TRBJ1-6 and V is TRBV3-1 (or the pseudogene TRBV3-2); 8 bases are a match to TRBD1. The length of the CDR3 is 15 residues. Germline V gives CDR1 LGHDT, CDR2 YNNKEL (reference sequence). Unmatched junction bases numbered 10, after V lost 5 bases and J lost 10 bases. The CDR3 DNA reads TGTGCCAGCAGCAGCCGACAGGGGATGAAGTCACCCCTCCACTTT. Translating gives CASSSRQGMKSPLHF.

CDR3 sequence reads: CASSSGQAHSGNTIYF. As DNA, the CDR3 is TGTGCCAGCAGCTCCGGACAAGCTCACTCTGGAAACACCATATATTTT. The V and J genes are TRBV5-4 and TRBJ1-3, with D maybe TRBD1 (5 bases). The germline CDR1 and CDR2 sequences are SGHNT and YYREEE (reference sequence). The CDR3 is 16 residues long. With 3 bases removed from V and 0 bases from J, the gap between germline ends came to 13 bases.

This sequence joins TRBV7-9 and TRBJ1-5; possible D gene TRBD1, 5 bases. Between the trimmed V and J ends, which lost 4 bases and 6 bases, there was a span of 7 bases. In germline, CDR1 is SEHNR, CDR2 FQNEAQ (reference sequence). This CDR3 is 12 amino acids long. The CDR3 nucleotides are TGTGCCAGCAGCTACGGGGCTCAGCCCCAGCATTTT. It codes for CASSYGAQPQHF.

This clone occurred once. The chain joins TRBV30 to TRBJ1-6, with TRBD1 as a possible D gene (5 bases). The CDR3 totals 16 residues. Germline V CDR1 and CDR2: GTSNPN, SVGIG (reference sequence). V was pared by 0 bases and J by 9 bases, with 18 bases between. The DNA of the CDR3 is TGTGCCTGGAGTGTAGTCTCGTCTTGGAGGGGTTCACCCCTCCACTTT. Amino acid sequence: CAWSVVSSWRGSPLHF.

The chain combines TRBV27 with TRBJ2-5; D gene uncertain. The germline V and J ends were trimmed by 6 bases and 4 bases, with 12 bases remaining between them. The germline gives CDR1 MNHEY, CDR2 SMNVEV (reference sequence). This CDR3 has 13 amino acids. The CDR3 coding sequence is TGTGCCAGCAGAAGACTCACCTCAGAGACCCAGTACTTC. This sequence encodes CASRRLTSETQYF.

The chain is built from TRBV27 and TRBJ2-5, with TRBD1 identical over 10 bases. The V gene end was trimmed by 2 bases and the J gene end by 4 bases; junction bases not matched to a gene: 7. Germline CDR1 MNHEY, CDR2 SMNVEV (reference sequence). This CDR3 region has 16 residues. The CDR3 DNA is TGTGCCAGCAGTTTAGTTCCGGGACAGGGGTTAGAGACCCAGTACTTC. Encoded protein: CASSLVPGQGLETQYF.

Comments on this clone: The sample carries other DNA sequences with the same CDR3. This CDR3 reads CASSPPDSYEQYF. CDR3 coding DNA: TGTGCCAGCTCACCACCGGACTCCTACGAGCAGTACTTC. The chain joins TRBV18 to TRBJ2-7; D not certain. From germline, CDR1 is KGHSH and CDR2 LQKENI. V dropped 0 bases and J dropped 0 bases, with 3 bases sitting between them. CDR3 length: 13 amino acids.

The chain employs TRBV5-6 and TRBJ1-1, with D uncertain. This CDR3 is built from 15 residues. The germline V and J ends were trimmed by 1 base and 4 bases, with 14 bases remaining between them. Germline CDR1 is SGHDT and CDR2 is YYEEEE. The CDR3 DNA reads TGTGCCAGCAGCTTGAGCGGTCAGGATGGCACTGAAGCTTTCTTT. Protein: CASSLSGQDGTEAFF.

The chain links TRBV5-6 to TRBJ2-7; D might be TRBD2 (7 bases). Germline assignment: CDR1 SGHDT and CDR2 YYEEEE. The CDR3 is 14 residues long. V was shortened by 4 bases and J by 1 base, with 12 bases between the two germline ends. The CDR3 spells CASSARGLSYEQYF. The CDR3 bases are TGTGCCAGCAGCGCGCGGGGGCTATCCTACGAGCAGTACTTC.

Only a few counts were recorded for this clone. The chain is built from TRBV6-5 and TRBJ1-1; D uncertain. The V end was cut by 6 bases, the J end by 1 base, with 15 bases between. CDR1 is MNHEY, CDR2 SVGAGI, per germline. The CDR3 loop spans 15 amino acids. As DNA, the CDR3 is TGTGCCAGCAGGTTCACCGGGAGACCGAACACTGAAGCTTTCTTT. Translated: CASRFTGRPNTEAFF.

The gene calls are TRBV4-3 and TRBJ1-4, with D possibly matching TRBD1 (5 bases). The CDR3 sequence is 17 residues long. Trimming cost V 0 bases and J 0 bases, with 11 bases left between them. Looked up from germline, CDR1 is LGHNA and CDR2 is YSLEER. The CDR3 loop reads CASSQDLDIATNEKLFF. Here the CDR3 DNA reads TGCGCCAGCAGCCAAGATCTGGACATTGCAACTAATGAAAAACTGTTTTTT.